This T cell receptor (beta chain) was identified during a study of CD4 T cells in relation to SARS-CoV-2 and coronaviruses. Unmatched junction bases numbered 4, after V lost 3 bases and J lost 5 bases. Germline CDR1 and CDR2: SGHAT and FQNNGV. This CDR3 is built from 14 residues. This clone occurred a few times. Its antigen is not known. The unexposed donors gave CD4+ T cells in about 2011-2019, prior to COVID-19. After roughly 9 days of culture, CD4+ T cells were isolated. The table came from immunoSEQ multiplex PCR; TCRdb's copy has only in-frame clones and leaves some out. The sample lists 20,000 to 25,000 clones, about 79% occurring once.

The chain has TRBV11-2 and TRBJ2-1, with 7 nucleotides matching TRBD2. This receptor was obtained from a human donor in good health. The sample consisted of CD4+ T cells from PBMCs, cultured in vitro. CDR3 region: CASSLRTSDNEQFF. The CDR3 DNA reads TGTGCCAGCAGCTTGCGGACTAGTGACAATGAGCAGTTCTTC.